The source of this T cell receptor beta chain is a study of CD8+CD57+ T cells in acquired aplastic anemia. This clonotype was seen many times. The template used for profiling TCR beta VDJ and CDR3 was genomic DNA. Each CDR3 protein gets one entry after TCRdb re-called the reads with MiXCR. Here the sample spans 98,000 or so distinct CDR3 sequences, about half being singletons. Looked up from germline, CDR1 is MNHNS and CDR2 is SASEGT. The ends were cut back, 8 bases at V and 1 base at J, with 14 bases in the middle. The CDR3 consists of 14 residues. Sample: sorted CD4+, CD8+, or CD8+CD57+ T cells (not recorded which) from PBMCs. This chain links TRBV6-1 with TRBJ2-5; a weak D match, TRBD1 (6 bases). The receptor was isolated from a human donor in good health, serving as a control. Here the CDR3 DNA reads TGTGCCAGCGGCCAACAGGGCTCCCAAGAGACCCAGTACTTC. Translation gives CASGQQGSQETQYF.